One sample yielded the 15 T cell receptor beta chains listed below, sequenced in a study of regulatory T cells in long-lasting Graves disease. As to time point: newly diagnosed GD, antithyroid drugs for less than 3 months. With RNA extracted from PBMCs as input, the TCR library was made. The TCR beta library used iRepertoire HTBI primers with Arm-PCR amplification of CDR3. TCRdb reanalysed the multiplex PCR reads using MiXCR and keeps one entry per CDR3 protein. The repertoire consists of more than 450,000 distinct CDR3 sequences, with roughly 15% occurring once and the leading ten covering 9% to 15%. Another study also made use of these data, one on T cells in Graves' hyperthyroidism and ophthalmopathy.

The sequences come from peripheral blood mononuclear cells (PBMCs), collected at new diagnosis, from a patient treated with antithyroid drugs. The receptors here all came from a man aged 35 to 55 with Graves disease.

In this sample, this clonotype turned up many times. This chain joins TRBV12-3 or TRBV12-4 and TRBJ2-3; possibly TRBD1 for D (6 bases). V lost 6 bases and J 0 bases, leaving 13 bases between the germline ends. This CDR3 has 15 amino acids. DNA of the CDR3: TGTGCCAGCAGAGGCAGGGGTTCTAGCACAGATACGCAGTATTTT. It encodes CASRGRGSSTDTQYF.

The chain has TRBV6-1 and TRBJ2-7; D might be TRBD2 (6 bases). Germline CDR1 MNHNS, CDR2 SASEGT. V lost 5 bases and J 1 base, leaving 15 bases between the germline ends. The CDR3 covers 15 residues. The CDR3 nucleotides read TGTGCCAGCAGTCACGGGGCGCGGGGTTCCTACGAGCAGTACTTC. Amino acids: CASSHGARGSYEQYF.

This chain connects TRBV12-3 or TRBV12-4 to TRBJ1-4; D ambiguous. CDR3 length: 14 residues. V was cut by 3 bases and J by 5 bases, with 10 bases left in between. In DNA, the CDR3 is TGTGCCAGCAGTTTTACTATTGGGAATGAAAAACTGTTTTTT. This codes for CASSFTIGNEKLFF.

Concerning this clonotype itself: The junction departs from germline at one end; a sequencing error may be responsible. The V and J genes are TRBV29-1 and TRBJ2-6, with D uncertain. The CDR3 has 14 amino acids. CDR1 and CDR2 from the germline V gene are SQVTM and ANQGSEA. The CDR3 reads CSAGRLSGTNVLTF. The CDR3, as DNA: TGCAGCGCTGGCAGGCTTTCTGGGACCAACGTCCTGACTTTC.

A few counts support this clonotype. The chain links TRBV12-3 or TRBV12-4 to TRBJ2-1; D is unclear. The CDR3 has 12 amino acids. The V and J ends lost 3 bases and 10 bases respectively, with 10 bases between them. DNA for the CDR3: TGTGCCAGCAGTTTTAACTCGGTAGAGCAGTTCTTC. It specifies CASSFNSVEQFF.

This clonotype has a handful of counts. V is TRBV12-3 or TRBV12-4 and J is TRBJ2-7, with 11 bases lining up with TRBD2. Unmatched junction bases numbered 8, after V lost 5 bases and J lost 5 bases. The CDR3 totals 15 residues. Written as DNA, the CDR3 is TGTGCCAGCAGTCGGACTAGCGGGCGTGATCACGAGCAGTACTTC. Protein: CASSRTSGRDHEQYF.

This clonotype came up a few times. The chain recombines TRBV19 with TRBJ2-3, with a weak D call TRBD2 (6 bases). The germline V gene has CDR1 LNHDA and CDR2 SQIVND (reference sequence). The CDR3 contains 16 residues. The germline V and J ends were trimmed by 5 bases and 1 base, with 16 bases remaining between them. The CDR3: CASSLRPRRGTDTQYF. In nucleotides, the CDR3 is TGTGCCAGTAGTCTTCGACCTCGGAGGGGCACAGATACGCAGTATTTT.

In the case of this clonotype: Being one base from a much bigger clone, this may be a read error. V gene TRBV20-1 combines with J gene TRBJ2-2; tentatively, D is TRBD1 or TRBD2 (5 bases each). This CDR3 has 14 amino acids. Germline assignment: CDR1 DFQATT and CDR2 SNEGSKA (reference sequence). V lost 4 bases and J lost 10, with 19 bases in between. CDR3 region: CSAKKGRVGEELFF. CDR3 sequence (DNA): TGCAGTGCTAAGAAGGGACGGGTCGGCGAGGAGCTGTTTTTT.

This clonotype was found a few times. The rearrangement uses TRBV6-2 or TRBV6-3 and TRBJ2-1; no clear D gene. The CDR3 contains 14 residues. V was clipped by 8 bases and J by 7 bases, with 18 bases between them. The germline V gene has CDR1 MNHEY and CDR2 SVGEGT. CDR3 in amino acids: CASAEGNLLNEQFF. The CDR3 nucleotides read TGTGCCAGCGCCGAAGGGAATTTGTTGAATGAGCAGTTCTTC.

This clonotype has a count of ten or more. This chain joins TRBV28 and TRBJ2-1, with D maybe TRBD2 (5 bases). V was clipped by 7 bases and J by 4 bases, with 20 bases between them. The CDR3 sequence is 16 residues long. From germline, CDR1 is MDHEN and CDR2 SYDVKM. DNA for the CDR3: TGTGCCAGCAACCGTGGGCTGAGGGATCCTTACAATGAGCAGTTCTTC. This encodes CASNRGLRDPYNEQFF.

This chain links TRBV28 with TRBJ2-2; D gene unclear. V was trimmed by 1 base and J by 5 bases, leaving 5 bases between them. The CDR3 consists of 13 residues. Germline values: CDR1 MDHEN, CDR2 SYDVKM. CDR3 nucleotide sequence: TGTGCCAGCAGTTTATTAAGGACCGGGGAGCTGTTTTTT. Protein: CASSLLRTGELFF.

This sequence joins TRBV28 and TRBJ2-2, with 13 bases fitting TRBD2. The CDR3 covers 17 residues. Trimming took 6 bases from V and 0 from J; bases not matched to a gene: 4. The germline CDR1 and CDR2 sequences are MDHEN and SYDVKM. The CDR3 loop is CASSSGLAGANTGELFF. CDR3 DNA sequence: TGTGCCAGCAGCTCCGGACTAGCGGGGGCGAACACCGGGGAGCTGTTTTTT.

Many counts were recorded for this clonotype. V is TRBV28 and J is TRBJ2-1, with a weak D call TRBD2 (7 bases). Trimming pared 1 base from V and 6 bases from J, leaving 16 bases between. Per germline, CDR1 MDHEN and CDR2 SYDVKM. The CDR3 loop spans 16 amino acids. CDR3 bases: TGTGCCAGCAGTTTATTAGGGGGGCTAGCGGTCAATGAGCAGTTCTTC. Protein sequence: CASSLLGGLAVNEQFF.

The sample holds many counts of this clonotype. V gene TRBV5-1 combines with J gene TRBJ2-3; D possibly uses TRBD1 or TRBD2 (5 bases each). CDR1 and CDR2 from the germline V gene are SGHRS and YFSETQ. CDR3 size: 15 residues. The V end lost 1 base, the J end lost 2 bases, and 11 bases lay between the germline ends. The CDR3 region has the DNA TGCGCCAGCAGCTTGCGGGACCCTACCACAGATACGCAGTATTTT. This codes for CASSLRDPTTDTQYF.

Details on this clonotype: This sequence is one base from a far larger clone and is likely a read error. The chain couples TRBV28 to TRBJ2-1; TRBD1 aligns across 8 bases. The CDR3 covers 15 residues. CDR1 MDHEN and CDR2 SYDVKM come from the germline V gene. With V trimmed by 2 bases and J by 10 bases, 10 bases remained unmatched. The CDR3 sequence is CASSLVRTGTYEQFF. CDR3 DNA sequence: TGTGCCAGCAGTTTAGTTCGGACAGGGACCTACGAGCAGTTCTTC.